The 11 T cell receptor beta chains given below trace back to one sample, sequenced in a study of Ad26.COV2.S vaccination and SARS-CoV-2 variants. The protocol was immunoSEQ multiplex PCR, while the TCRdb copy is restricted to in-frame clones and leaves out a portion. This sample has some 450,000 clones, with 80% to 95% found just once. Sample treatment: 15 to 20 received Ad26.COV2.S at low or high dose, single or two shots; about 5 received placebo; per-sample allocation not given. Sampling happened 63 days after the first vaccine or placebo injection. Here the sequenced sample was peripheral blood, taken in a trial of Ad26.COV2.S vaccine versus placebo. These TCRs come from a person aged 18-60 years who received the Ad26.COV2.S COVID-19 vaccine or a placebo.

The chain is built from TRBV7-9 and TRBJ2-1; D is perhaps TRBD2 (5 bases). Germline V gene lookup returns CDR1 SEHNR and CDR2 FQNEAQ (reference sequence). V was pared by 10 bases and J by 0 bases, with 13 bases between. The CDR3 runs to 14 residues. The CDR3 reads CATSPGSSYNEQFF. In nucleotides, the CDR3 is TGTGCCACGAGCCCTGGGAGCTCCTACAATGAGCAGTTCTTC.

The CDR3 here is CASSTRGNSYNEQFF. The CDR3 region has the DNA TGTGCCAGCAGCACTCGGGGGAACTCCTACAATGAGCAGTTCTTC. This chain links TRBV7-9 with TRBJ2-1; tentative D call: TRBD2 (6 bases). Looked up from germline, CDR1 is SEHNR and CDR2 is FQNEAQ (reference sequence). The CDR3 runs 15 residues. The V and J ends lost 5 bases and 0 bases respectively, with 11 bases between them.

The genes are TRBV28 and TRBJ1-4; no clear D gene. CDR1 and CDR2 from the germline V gene are MDHEN and SYDVKM. V was trimmed by 3 bases and J by 4 bases, leaving 9 bases between them. The CDR3 has 14 amino acids. CDR3 coding DNA: TGTGCCAGCAGTTTGCAGGCGTTTAATGAAAAACTGTTTTTT. This encodes CASSLQAFNEKLFF. Using reference TRBV28 and TRBJ1-4 for the parts outside the CDR3, the full variable domain is DVKVTQSSRYLVKRTGEKVFLECVQDMDHENMFWYRQDPGLGLRLIYFSYDVKMKEKGDIPEGYSVSREKKERFSLILESASTNQTSMYLCASSLQAFNEKLFFGSGTQLSVL.

The chain combines TRBV7-2 with TRBJ1-2; D not resolved. CDR3 size: 15 residues. Germline V lookup: CDR1 SGHTA, CDR2 FQGNSA. V was cut by 5 bases and J by 4 bases, with 17 bases left in between. The CDR3 sequence is CASSLVRELSYGYTF. CDR3 coding DNA: TGTGCCAGCAGCCTCGTTAGGGAGTTAAGCTATGGCTACACCTTC.

In its sample, this clone was seen a few times. This rearrangement joins TRBV7-3 to TRBJ2-3; D perhaps matches TRBD2 (5 bases). CDR1 and CDR2 (germline): SGHTA, FQGTGA. Trimming shortened V by 1 base and J by 1 base, and 21 bases separated the two germline ends. The CDR3 has 19 residues. The CDR3 DNA reads TGTGCCAGCAGCTTAAAAGGTCGCGGTCTAGCCCTTGGCACAGATACGCAGTATTTT. Protein sequence: CASSLKGRGLALGTDTQYF.

V usage is TRBV28 and J usage is TRBJ2-1; D may match TRBD1 or TRBD2 (5 bases each). The CDR3 spans 14 residues. V was clipped by 7 bases and J by 2 bases, with 12 bases between them. Germline V lookup: CDR1 MDHEN, CDR2 SYDVKM. The CDR3 reads CASTRDLTYNEQFF. In nucleotides, the CDR3 is TGTGCCAGCACAAGGGACCTAACCTACAATGAGCAGTTCTTC.

V is TRBV27 and J is TRBJ2-7; 8 bases fit TRBD2. The germline CDR1 and CDR2 sequences are MNHEY and SMNVEV (reference sequence). CDR3 length equals 17 residues. Trimming removed 5 bases from V and 3 bases from J; junction bases left unmatched: 15. The CDR3 is CASSPFMSSGNLYEQYF. The CDR3 bases are TGTGCCAGCAGTCCATTTATGAGTAGCGGGAACCTCTACGAGCAGTACTTC.

The chain recombines TRBV10-1 with TRBJ2-1, with TRBD1 identical over 10 bases. V lost 5 bases, J lost 7 bases, and 11 bases stayed unmatched. From germline, CDR1 is WNHNN and CDR2 SYGVQD (reference sequence). The CDR3 runs 16 residues. The DNA of the CDR3 is TGCGCCAGCAGTTATCTTCCGGGACAGGGGAGGAATGAGCAGTTCTTC. It is translated as CASSYLPGQGRNEQFF.

The V call is TRBV28, the J call TRBJ1-5; possible D gene TRBD1, 6 bases. This CDR3 contains 15 residues. V lost 4 bases and J lost 5, with 15 bases in between. Per germline, CDR1 MDHEN and CDR2 SYDVKM. CDR3 sequence reads: CASSSPDRRDQPQHF. CDR3 nucleotides: TGTGCCAGCAGTTCGCCCGACAGGCGGGATCAGCCCCAGCATTTT. Full variable domain (remainder filled in from reference TRBV28 and TRBJ1-5): DVKVTQSSRYLVKRTGEKVFLECVQDMDHENMFWYRQDPGLGLRLIYFSYDVKMKEKGDIPEGYSVSREKKERFSLILESASTNQTSMYLCASSSPDRRDQPQHFGDGTRLSIL.

The chain is built from TRBV10-3 and TRBJ2-1; tentatively, D is TRBD1 (6 bases). There are 13 residues in the CDR3. The germline V gene encodes CDR1 ENHRY and CDR2 SYGVKD. V lost 9 bases, J lost 7 bases, and 16 bases lay in between. This CDR3 reads CAIPGQGPNEQFF. The CDR3 DNA reads as TGTGCCATTCCGGGACAAGGACCAAATGAGCAGTTCTTC.

This clone was observed a handful of times. The gene calls are TRBV7-9 and TRBJ1-2, with 8 bases lining up with TRBD1. J lost 4 bases, V lost 5 bases, and 6 bases had no gene match. CDR1 SEHNR and CDR2 FQNEAQ come from the germline V gene (reference sequence). CDR3 length: 14 residues. CDR3 in amino acids: CASSPRTGIYGYTF. CDR3 in DNA: TGTGCCAGCAGCCCAAGGACAGGGATCTATGGCTACACCTTC.